The entry below describes one TCR beta chain. The CDR3 length is 16 residues. V was clipped by 5 bases and J by 0 bases; unmatched bases: 7. In germline, CDR1 is SGHTA, CDR2 FQGTGA. The sample originates from a study of cytomegalovirus exposure and HLA in healthy donors. PCR employed 60 Vbeta and 13 Jbeta primers. Sequencing used immunoSEQ multiplex PCR; TCRdb keeps in-frame clones, though not all of them. Of over 85,000 clones in the sample, around 81% are singletons; the top ten hold approximately 0.6%. The sequenced sample consisted of PBMCs. The TCR sequence derives from a man aged 30 to 39 in good health and CMV-seronegative. The V gene is TRBV7-3, the J gene TRBJ2-1; 7 bases agree with TRBD1. The CDR3 loop reads CASSNNRGGSYNEQFF. The CDR3 nucleotides are TGTGCCAGCAGCAACAACAGGGGTGGCTCCTACAATGAGCAGTTCTTC.